These 30 T cell receptor beta chains came from one sample sequenced in a study of blood T cell repertoires in COVID-19. Using immunoSEQ multiplex PCR, the repertoire was profiled, and TCRdb retains in-frame clones only, with some absent. The sample has about 120,000 clones, around 76% seen once. The sequencing sample was made of peripheral blood. The source of these receptors is a man aged 65-85 years with acute or convalescent COVID-19.

The V call is TRBV7-2, the J call TRBJ2-1; TRBD2 matches at 10 bases. After removal of 7 bases from V and 8 bases from J, the junction contained 11 bases not matched to a gene. From germline, CDR1 is SGHTA and CDR2 FQGNSA. This CDR3 comprises 15 residues. The CDR3 nucleotides are TGTGCCAGCATACTCGAGCGGGGGGGCCCCCATGAGCAGTTCTTC. Residues: CASILERGGPHEQFF.

The V call is TRBV7-2, the J call TRBJ2-3; 7 positions match TRBD2. The J segment lost 5 bases and the V segment lost 3 bases, leaving 2 bases of the junction unmatched. The CDR3 has 13 amino acids. CDR1 and CDR2 from the germline V gene are SGHTA and FQGNSA. CDR3 nucleotide sequence: TGTGCCAGCAGCTTTACGGGGGGAGATACGCAGTATTTT. Encoded protein: CASSFTGGDTQYF.

The chain couples TRBV9 to TRBJ2-3; 13 bases agree with TRBD2. The ends lost 2 bases at V and 2 bases at J; junction bases unmatched: 2. Germline loops: CDR1 SGDLS, CDR2 YYNGEE. The CDR3 is 16 amino acids. DNA for the CDR3: TGTGCCAGCAGCGTGACTAGCGGGGGGAACACAGATACGCAGTATTTT. Protein: CASSVTSGGNTDTQYF.

The V and J genes are TRBV7-2 and TRBJ1-6; D is possibly TRBD1 (5 bases). Germline V gene lookup returns CDR1 SGHTA and CDR2 FQGNSA. CDR3 length: 15 amino acids. Trimming cost V 5 bases and J 5 bases, with 13 bases left between them. The CDR3 spells CASSLPQGDNSPLHF. CDR3 bases: TGTGCCAGCAGCCTTCCCCAGGGCGATAATTCACCCCTCCACTTT.

V gene TRBV29-1 combines with J gene TRBJ1-4, with D maybe TRBD1 (6 bases). The CDR3 covers 12 residues. Trimming shortened V by 8 bases and J by 5 bases, and 12 bases separated the two germline ends. CDR1 and CDR2 (germline): SQVTM, ANQGSEA. CDR3 nucleotide sequence: TGCAGCTCCCGTACAGGGAATGAAAAACTGTTTTTT. Translated: CSSRTGNEKLFF.

The chain joins TRBV6-1 to TRBJ1-2, with 9 bases aligning to TRBD1. The CDR3 length is 16 residues. Looked up from germline, CDR1 is MNHNS and CDR2 is SASEGT. V shed 1 base, J shed 3 bases, and the junction held 6 bases outside the gene matches. The CDR3 sequence is CASSEGGRDRDYGYTF. CDR3 in DNA: TGTGCCAGCAGTGAAGGGGGACGGGACAGGGACTATGGCTACACCTTC.

This clone was seen a few times. The V gene is TRBV21-1, the J gene TRBJ2-7; TRBD2 was called by the table and not checked on the DNA. TRBV21-1 is a pseudogene locus. This CDR3 comprises 13 residues. CDR3 residues: CATGPPNSYEQYF. Here the CDR3 DNA reads TGTGCCACCGGTCCCCCAAACTCCTACGAGCAGTACTTC.

This clone was seen more than once but under ten times. The chain employs TRBV4-1 and TRBJ1-6, with TRBD1 matching 7 bases. The CDR3 has 14 residues. The V and J ends lost 4 bases and 7 bases, in that order; junction bases with no gene match: 4. The germline V gene encodes CDR1 MGHRA and CDR2 YSYEKL. CDR3 in amino acids: CASSRSRGNSPLHF. In DNA form, the CDR3 reads TGCGCCAGCAGCCGGAGCAGGGGGAATTCACCCCTCCACTTT.

This clone came up a few times. The sample contains more than one DNA sequence encoding this CDR3. The genes are TRBV12-3 or TRBV12-4 and TRBJ1-3; D unclear. The CDR3 consists of 13 residues. V dropped 5 bases and J dropped 2 bases, with 7 bases sitting between them. CDR3 residues: CASSRDTGNTIYF. CDR3 DNA sequence: TGTGCCAGCAGTCGGGATACTGGAAACACCATATATTTT.

V is TRBV25-1 and J is TRBJ1-1; the match to TRBD1 covers 8 bases. Germline V gene sequence: CDR1 MGHDK, CDR2 SYGVNS. Trimming at V came to 4 bases and at J to 3 bases, leaving 7 bases not matched to a gene. This CDR3 is built from 15 residues. The CDR3 region has the DNA TGTGCCAGCAGTGCCGGACAGGGTAGGGACACTGAAGCTTTCTTT. The encoded protein is CASSAGQGRDTEAFF.

The sample holds one count of this clone. The V gene is TRBV6-5, the J gene TRBJ1-5, with a possible D match to TRBD1 (5 bases). The germline CDR1 and CDR2 sequences are MNHEY and SVGAGI. This CDR3 has 12 residues. The V end lost 8 bases, the J end lost 3 bases, and 8 bases lay between the germline ends. The CDR3: CASRQSNQPQHF. The CDR3 DNA reads as TGTGCCAGCCGACAGTCCAATCAGCCCCAGCATTTT.

In its sample, this clone was seen once. The rearrangement links TRBV19 to TRBJ2-3, with TRBD2 as a possible D gene (5 bases). Germline V lookup: CDR1 LNHDA, CDR2 SQIVND (reference sequence). The CDR3 is 14 amino acids. Trimming cost V 2 bases and J 6 bases, with 12 bases left between them. The CDR3 sequence: CASSITGVGDTQYF. The CDR3 DNA reads TGTGCCAGTAGTATAACCGGGGTAGGGGATACGCAGTATTTT.

The chain recombines TRBV7-2 with TRBJ1-5, with 7 nucleotides matching TRBD1. Trimming cost V 5 bases and J 6 bases; bases outside gene matches: 7. This CDR3 region has 14 residues. Germline V CDR1 and CDR2: SGHTA, FQGNSA. As DNA, the CDR3 is TGTGCCAGCAGCGAAGGGACAGCATTTCAGCCCCAGCATTTT. This codes for CASSEGTAFQPQHF.

The genes are TRBV12-3 or TRBV12-4 and TRBJ1-5; possibly TRBD1 for D (5 bases). Trimming pared 1 base from V and 6 bases from J, leaving 7 bases between. The CDR3 runs to 13 residues. CDR3 amino acids: CASSLERGQPQHF. CDR3 coding DNA: TGTGCCAGCAGTTTAGAAAGGGGTCAGCCCCAGCATTTT.

The chain carries TRBV30 and TRBJ1-5; D is ambiguous. Trimming left V 4 bases short and J 3 bases short, with 10 bases between. The CDR3 consists of 13 residues. From germline, CDR1 is GTSNPN and CDR2 SVGIG (reference sequence). The CDR3 reads CAWTQRANQPQHF. The DNA for the CDR3 is TGTGCCTGGACCCAGAGGGCCAATCAGCCCCAGCATTTT.

The chain has TRBV3-1 (or the pseudogene TRBV3-2) and TRBJ2-1; 14 bases match TRBD2. Looked up from germline, CDR1 is LGHDT and CDR2 is YNNKEL (reference sequence). With V trimmed by 1 base and J by 8 bases, 10 bases remained unmatched. This CDR3 is 18 amino acids long. The CDR3 is CASSQAGTSGGLADEQFF. The CDR3 coding sequence is TGTGCCAGCAGCCAAGCTGGGACTAGCGGGGGCCTTGCCGATGAGCAGTTCTTC.

This clone occurred once. This chain uses TRBV4-3 with TRBJ2-1, with a tentative D call TRBD2 (5 bases). CDR3 length: 15 amino acids. With 0 bases removed from V and 3 bases from J, the gap between germline ends came to 9 bases. CDR1 and CDR2 from the germline V gene are LGHNA and YSLEER. The CDR3 protein is CASSQDPGFYNEQFF. CDR3 DNA sequence: TGCGCCAGCAGCCAAGACCCGGGATTCTACAATGAGCAGTTCTTC.

The chain carries TRBV9 and TRBJ1-2; no reliable D call. The germline V and J ends were trimmed by 4 bases and 1 base, with 8 bases remaining between them. CDR1 SGDLS and CDR2 YYNGEE come from the germline V gene. This CDR3 spans 13 amino acids. CDR3 sequence: CASSLGGNYGYTF. DNA of the CDR3: TGTGCCAGCAGCCTCGGTGGTAACTATGGCTACACCTTC.

The chain has TRBV6-6 and TRBJ2-3; TRBD2 matches 11 bases. The CDR3 consists of 17 residues. V shed 5 bases and J 0 bases; nucleotides not matched to a gene: 7. The V gene's germline CDR1 is MNHNY and CDR2 SVGAGI (reference sequence). The CDR3 sequence is CASSQTSGGASTDTQYF. Here the CDR3 DNA reads TGTGCCAGCAGTCAAACTAGCGGGGGCGCTAGCACAGATACGCAGTATTTT.

This clone was counted between two and nine times. V usage is TRBV7-9 and J usage is TRBJ1-2; the match to TRBD1 covers 8 bases. This CDR3 is built from 18 residues. CDR1 and CDR2 from the germline V gene are SEHNR and FQNEAQ (reference sequence). V lost 5 bases, J lost 4 bases, and 18 bases stayed unmatched. The CDR3, as DNA: TGTGCCAGCAGCAACGGAGTACGAAGACAGGGGATGATCTATGGCTACACCTTC. Its protein product is CASSNGVRRQGMIYGYTF.

The rearrangement joins TRBV7-8 to TRBJ2-7, with D maybe TRBD1 (6 bases). The V gene lost 5 bases and the J gene lost 11 bases, with 16 bases spanning the gap. The germline gives CDR1 SGHVS, CDR2 FQNEAQ. The CDR3 is 12 residues long. The CDR3 is CASSARQEMEYF. The CDR3 DNA follows: TGTGCCAGCAGCGCTCGACAGGAGATGGAGTACTTC.

The chain joins TRBV7-2 to TRBJ1-2, with 9 bases that match TRBD1. CDR1 is SGHTA and CDR2 is FQGNSA in the germline V gene. J lost 6 bases, V lost 5 bases, and 10 bases had no gene match. This CDR3 has 15 residues. CDR3 amino acids: CASSPRTGAFDGYTF. The CDR3 nucleotides are TGTGCCAGCAGCCCTCGGACAGGGGCCTTCGATGGCTACACCTTC.

The CDR3 is CARVTGVAAGELFF. DNA of the CDR3: TGTGCCAGGGTGACAGGGGTTGCAGCCGGGGAGCTGTTTTTT. The V call is TRBV21-1, the J call TRBJ2-2; the table's D gene call, TRBD1, was not cross checked with the DNA. TRBV21-1 is an annotated pseudogene. The CDR3 covers 14 residues.

The rearrangement links TRBV2 to TRBJ1-1; D remains unclear. The CDR3 consists of 11 residues. Germline lookup yields CDR1 SNHLY and CDR2 FYNNEI. V lost 4 bases and J lost 10, with 10 bases in between. The CDR3 coding sequence is TGTGCCAGCAGTGTCCTATTTACAGCTTTCTTT. It yields the protein CASSVLFTAFF.

The chain joins TRBV3-1 (or the pseudogene TRBV3-2) to TRBJ1-4; D gene unclear. The V gene lost 4 bases and the J gene lost 0 bases, with 9 bases spanning the gap. Germline lookup yields CDR1 LGHDT and CDR2 YNNKEL (reference sequence). The CDR3 runs to 15 residues. CDR3: CASSPWPSTNEKLFF. Here the CDR3 DNA reads TGTGCCAGCAGCCCCTGGCCTTCAACTAATGAAAAACTGTTTTTT.

The V and J genes are TRBV15 and TRBJ1-2, with D possibly TRBD1 on 5 matching bases. The germline V gene encodes CDR1 LNHNV and CDR2 YYDKDF (reference sequence). The CDR3 length is 14 residues. The V end lost 0 bases, the J end lost 7 bases, and 12 bases lay between the germline ends. DNA for the CDR3: TGTGCCACCAGCAGAGATTTTACAGGATTTGGCTACACCTTC. Translation: CATSRDFTGFGYTF.

The V gene is TRBV29-1, the J gene TRBJ2-3, with 7 positions matching TRBD1. This CDR3 region has 14 residues. J lost 5 bases, V lost 7 bases, and 12 bases had no gene match. Germline CDR1 is SQVTM and CDR2 is ANQGSEA. CDR3: CSAPLGGLEDTQYF. Written as DNA, the CDR3 is TGCAGCGCCCCTCTAGGGGGCTTGGAAGATACGCAGTATTTT.

The rearrangement joins TRBV27 to TRBJ1-1; perhaps TRBD1 as D (5 bases). The V gene's germline CDR1 is MNHEY and CDR2 SMNVEV (reference sequence). The V end was cut by 4 bases, the J end by 0 bases, with 9 bases between. The CDR3 length is 14 residues. CDR3 region: CASSSGLLNTEAFF. The DNA for the CDR3 is TGTGCCAGCAGTTCGGGACTGCTGAACACTGAAGCTTTCTTT.

This clone turned up a few times. The gene calls are TRBV18 and TRBJ1-4; D is unclear. Per the germline V gene, CDR1 is KGHSH and CDR2 is LQKENI. This CDR3 has 15 residues. The V gene lost 1 base and the J gene lost 4 bases, with 10 bases spanning the gap. Here the CDR3 reads CASSPLSGINEKLFF. In nucleotides, the CDR3 is TGTGCCAGCTCACCACTCTCAGGCATTAATGAAAAACTGTTTTTT. The full variable domain, rest sourced from reference TRBV18 and TRBJ1-4, is NAGVMQNPRHLVRRRGQEARLRCSPMKGHSHVYWYRQLPEEGLKFMVYLQKENIIDESGMPKERFSAEFPKEGPSILRIQQVVRGDSAAYFCASSPLSGINEKLFFGSGTQLSVL.

This chain links TRBV6-5 with TRBJ1-3; 11 bases fit TRBD1. Germline V gives CDR1 MNHEY, CDR2 SVGAGI. The ends lost 6 bases at V and 2 bases at J; junction bases unmatched: 3. The CDR3 totals 15 residues. The CDR3 DNA sequence: TGTGCCAGCAGCCAGGGACAGGGGGCTGGAAACACCATATATTTT. Encoded protein: CASSQGQGAGNTIYF.